This T cell receptor (beta chain) was captured by sequencing in a study of technical replicates of blood from a few donors. With V trimmed by 2 bases and J by 3 bases, 14 bases remained unmatched. The CDR3 covers 18 residues. Germline V gives CDR1 SGHDT, CDR2 YYEEEE. Profiled with immunoSEQ multiplex PCR; TCRdb holds only in-frame clones, not every one. This table holds around 83,000 clones, approximately 94% found once. Sequencing used T cells isolated from PBMCs. This sequence joins TRBV5-6 and TRBJ1-5, with TRBD1 identical over 7 bases. The receptor comes from a human donor in good health. The CDR3, as DNA: TGTGCCAGCAGCTTCAACCGAAACAGGGGCTCCCACAATCAGCCCCAGCATTTT. This gives the protein CASSFNRNRGSHNQPQHF.